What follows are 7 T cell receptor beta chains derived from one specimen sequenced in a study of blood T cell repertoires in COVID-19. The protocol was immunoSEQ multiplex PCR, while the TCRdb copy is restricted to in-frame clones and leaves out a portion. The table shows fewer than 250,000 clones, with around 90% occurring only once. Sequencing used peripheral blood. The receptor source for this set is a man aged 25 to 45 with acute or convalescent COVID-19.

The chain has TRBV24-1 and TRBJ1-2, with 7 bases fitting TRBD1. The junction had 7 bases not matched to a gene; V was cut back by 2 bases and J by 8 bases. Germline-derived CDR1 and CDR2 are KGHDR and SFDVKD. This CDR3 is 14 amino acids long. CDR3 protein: CATSDSRGRGGYTF. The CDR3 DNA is TGTGCCACCAGTGATTCGAGGGGGCGCGGAGGCTACACCTTC.

The CDR3 spells CAWGEGAKNIQYF. CDR3 bases: TGTGCCTGGGGCGAGGGAGCCAAAAACATTCAGTACTTC. V is TRBV30 and J is TRBJ2-4, with a possible D match to TRBD2 (5 bases). Trimming cost V 5 bases and J 0 bases, with 8 bases left between them. Per germline, CDR1 GTSNPN and CDR2 SVGIG (reference sequence). The CDR3 loop spans 13 amino acids.

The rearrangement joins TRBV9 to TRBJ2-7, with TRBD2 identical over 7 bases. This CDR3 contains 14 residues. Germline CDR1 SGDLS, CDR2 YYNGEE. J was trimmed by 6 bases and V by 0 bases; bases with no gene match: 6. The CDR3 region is CASSVGGGSREQYF. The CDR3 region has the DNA TGTGCCAGCAGCGTAGGAGGCGGGAGTCGCGAGCAGTACTTC.

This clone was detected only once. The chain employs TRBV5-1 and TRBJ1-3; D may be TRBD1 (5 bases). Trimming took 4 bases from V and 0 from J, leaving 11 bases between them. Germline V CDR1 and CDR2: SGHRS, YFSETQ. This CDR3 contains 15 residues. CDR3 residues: CASSSGAISGNTIYF. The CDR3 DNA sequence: TGCGCCAGCAGCAGCGGGGCTATCTCTGGAAACACCATATATTTT.

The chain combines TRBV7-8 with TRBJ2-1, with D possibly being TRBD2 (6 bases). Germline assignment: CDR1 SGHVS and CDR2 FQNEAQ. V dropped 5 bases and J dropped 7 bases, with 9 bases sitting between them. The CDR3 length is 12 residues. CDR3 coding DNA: TGTGCCAGCAGCCCACTAGCTAATGAGCAGTTCTTC. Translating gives CASSPLANEQFF.

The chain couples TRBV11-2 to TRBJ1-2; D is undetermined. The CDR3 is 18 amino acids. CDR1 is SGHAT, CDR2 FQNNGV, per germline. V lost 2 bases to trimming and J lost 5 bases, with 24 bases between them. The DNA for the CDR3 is TGTGCCAGCAGCTTAAAGCCAGGCCCCTTCGATGTGGGTTATGGCTACACCTTC. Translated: CASSLKPGPFDVGYGYTF.

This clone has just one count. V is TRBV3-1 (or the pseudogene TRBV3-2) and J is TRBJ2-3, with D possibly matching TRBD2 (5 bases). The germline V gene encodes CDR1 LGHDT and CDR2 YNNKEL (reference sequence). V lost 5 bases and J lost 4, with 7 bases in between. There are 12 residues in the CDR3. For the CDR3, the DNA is TGTGCCAGCAGCGCGGGTCCAGATACGCAGTATTTT. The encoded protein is CASSAGPDTQYF.